The present T cell receptor (beta chain) was sequenced within a study of T cell changes during pregnancy in multiple sclerosis. Profiled with immunoSEQ multiplex PCR; TCRdb holds only in-frame clones, not every one. In the table there are tens of thousands of clones, about 89% of which are singletons. Looked up from germline, CDR1 is SGHTA and CDR2 is FQGNSA. J lost 4 bases, V lost 5 bases, and 4 bases had no gene match. The CDR3 is 15 residues long. The source is a female donor in good health, enrolled as a control in a pregnancy study. V usage is TRBV7-2 and J usage is TRBJ2-2; 10 positions agree with TRBD1. Sample: CD4+ T cells from peripheral blood mononuclear cells, taken in the third trimester of pregnancy. The CDR3 sequence is CASSRDRGGTGELFF. The CDR3 DNA is TGTGCCAGCAGCCGGGACAGGGGTGGCACCGGGGAGCTGTTTTTT. The whole variable domain, filled in from reference TRBV7-2 and TRBJ2-2, reads GAGVSQSPSNKVTEKGKDVELRCDPISGHTALYWYRQSLGQGLEFLIYFQGNSAPDKSGLPSDRFSAERTGGSVSTLTIQRTQQEDSAVYLCASSRDRGGTGELFFGEGSRLTVL.